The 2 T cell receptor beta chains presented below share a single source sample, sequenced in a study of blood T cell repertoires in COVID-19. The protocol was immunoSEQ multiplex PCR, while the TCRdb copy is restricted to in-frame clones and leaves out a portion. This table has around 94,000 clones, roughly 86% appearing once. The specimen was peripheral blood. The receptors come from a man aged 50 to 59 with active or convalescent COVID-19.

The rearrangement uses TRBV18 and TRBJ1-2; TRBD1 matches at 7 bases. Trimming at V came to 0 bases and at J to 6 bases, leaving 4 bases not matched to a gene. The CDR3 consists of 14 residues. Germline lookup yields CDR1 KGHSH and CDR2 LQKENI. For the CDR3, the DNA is TGTGCCAGCTCACCACCGAACAGGGGAGATGGCTACACCTTC. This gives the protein CASSPPNRGDGYTF.

The CDR3 loop reads CASSIEVSPEAFF. CDR3 in DNA: TGTGCCAGCAGTATAGAGGTATCTCCTGAAGCTTTCTTT. The chain has TRBV28 and TRBJ1-1; D is ambiguous. The CDR3 length is 13 residues. V was clipped by 5 bases and J by 6 bases, with 13 bases between them. CDR1 is MDHEN, CDR2 SYDVKM, per germline.